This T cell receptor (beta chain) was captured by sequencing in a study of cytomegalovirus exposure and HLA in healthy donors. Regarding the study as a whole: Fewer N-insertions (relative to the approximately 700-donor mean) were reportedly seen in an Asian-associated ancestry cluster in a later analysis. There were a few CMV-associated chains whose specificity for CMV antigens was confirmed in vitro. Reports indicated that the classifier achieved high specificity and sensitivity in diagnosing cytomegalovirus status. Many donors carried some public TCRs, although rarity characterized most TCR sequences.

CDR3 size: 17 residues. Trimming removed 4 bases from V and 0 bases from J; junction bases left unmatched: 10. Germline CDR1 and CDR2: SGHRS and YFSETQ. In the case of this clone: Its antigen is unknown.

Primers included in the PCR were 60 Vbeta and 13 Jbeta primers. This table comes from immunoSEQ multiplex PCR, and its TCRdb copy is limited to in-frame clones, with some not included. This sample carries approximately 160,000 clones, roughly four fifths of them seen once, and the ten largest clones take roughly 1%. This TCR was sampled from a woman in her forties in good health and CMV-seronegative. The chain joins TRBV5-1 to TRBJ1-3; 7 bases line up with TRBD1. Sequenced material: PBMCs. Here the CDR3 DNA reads TGCGCCAGCAGCCAACGGGACAGATTTATCTCTGGAAACACCATATATTTT. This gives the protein CASSQRDRFISGNTIYF.